This record concerns one TCR beta chain sequence. This sample is part of a study of technical replicates of blood from a few donors. V lost 0 bases to trimming and J lost 7 bases; unmatched junction nucleotides: 10. Germline V lookup: CDR1 MNHEY, CDR2 SVGAGI. This CDR3 is built from 16 residues. The assay was immunoSEQ multiplex PCR, and TCRdb's table has in-frame clones only and misses some. The table shows about 74,000 clones, with about 89% occurring only once. The chain has TRBV6-5 and TRBJ2-7; TRBD2 agrees at 9 bases. What was sequenced was T cells isolated from PBMCs. The origin of this receptor is a human donor in good health. The CDR3 nucleotides read TGTGCCAGCAGTTACTCGAGTACGGGCGGGGGGGTAGAGCAGTACTTC. Translating it yields CASSYSSTGGGVEQYF.